This TCR beta chain was profiled in a study of blood T cell repertoires in COVID-19. Study-level background: Samples of COVID-19 (acute and convalescent) were obtained from the United States, Italy and Spain. Nucleic acid was either cDNA or gDNA, and it came from T cells, B-cell-depleted T cells, or PBMCs.

This CDR3 is built from 14 residues. The germline V gene has CDR1 MGHRA and CDR2 YSYEKL. V lost 3 bases, J lost 5 bases, and 11 bases lay in between. Authors' analysis steps: Scientists estimated how many nucleated cells there were by amplifying reference gene primers. TCRdb keeps only in-frame clones here, not all; method: immunoSEQ multiplex PCR. V and J calls and clone size are those listed in that table; D and trimming were worked out from the DNA. The sample yields about 20,000 clones, more than 80% seen once. This clone was seen only once. Material: peripheral blood. The clonotype comes from a woman aged 45-65 years with active COVID-19. This rearrangement joins TRBV4-1 to TRBJ1-5, with D tentatively TRBD1 (6 bases). The CDR3 reads CASSQTGSYQPQHF. The CDR3 coding sequence is TGCGCCAGCAGCCAGACAGGATCATATCAGCCCCAGCATTTT.